Each of the 10 T cell receptor beta chains below was sequenced from the same sample in a study of CXCR3-negative and CXCR3-positive naive CD8 T cells. With UMI labels, 5' RACE was used to prepare the TRB cDNA libraries. Using the 5' RACE reads, TCRdb records one entry per CDR3 protein without DNA. The sample data list approximately 38,000 distinct CDR3 sequences. The source material was memory CD8+ T cells from blood. The receptors come from a human donor in good health. Some clones in this sample may be carry-over from other donors' samples.

This chain uses TRBV5-8 with TRBJ1-5; TCRdb's assignment of TRBD1 cannot be checked, as there is no DNA. The CDR3 is 15 residues long. CDR1 is SGHTS, CDR2 YDEGEE, per germline. CDR3: CASSLALQGSQPQHF.

This chain connects TRBV29-1 to TRBJ2-7. CDR3 length: 14 amino acids. CDR1 and CDR2 from the germline V gene are SQVTM and ANQGSEA. The CDR3 region is CSVEDLERPYEQYF.

The chain uses TRBV28 and TRBJ1-1; TCRdb names TRBD1, which stays unverified in the absence of DNA. Germline CDR1 reads MDHEN; CDR2 reads SYDVKM. The CDR3 totals 12 residues. The CDR3 loop is CASSSGGTEAFF.

The chain joins TRBV29-1 to TRBJ1-2. The length of the CDR3 is 11 residues. CDR1 and CDR2 from the germline V gene are SQVTM and ANQGSEA. This chain's CDR3 is CSVEDRYGYTF.

The chain carries TRBV4-3 and TRBJ2-6. Germline V CDR1 and CDR2: LGHNA, YSLEER. This CDR3 comprises 17 residues. The CDR3 sequence: CASSQEGANSGANVLTF.

The chain is built from TRBV20-1 and TRBJ2-7; as DNA is missing, the TRBD1 call by TCRdb cannot be tested. The CDR3 contains 12 residues. The germline V gene has CDR1 DFQATT and CDR2 SNEGSKA (reference sequence). CDR3 amino acids: CSARGDTCEQYF.

CDR3 sequence: CSVEAGDRNAGELFF. The chain uses TRBV29-1 and TRBJ2-2; the D gene TCRdb calls, TRBD1, cannot be checked with no DNA. The length of the CDR3 is 15 residues. CDR1 SQVTM and CDR2 ANQGSEA come from the germline V gene.

The V gene is TRBV12-3 or TRBV12-4, the J gene TRBJ1-1. The CDR3 extends over 18 amino acids. The CDR3 is CASRRSGSFSARNTEAFF.

This chain joins TRBV14 and TRBJ1-2; absent DNA, TCRdb's TRBD1 call cannot be checked. This CDR3 spans 18 amino acids. Germline lookup yields CDR1 SGHDN and CDR2 FVKESK. CDR3: CASSQHSGHHIANYGYTF.

V and J are TRBV19 and TRBJ1-5; the TCRdb call, TRBD1, lacks DNA for checking. Germline values: CDR1 LNHDA, CDR2 SQIVND (reference sequence). This CDR3 spans 15 amino acids. The CDR3 protein is CASTPTGASNQPQHF.